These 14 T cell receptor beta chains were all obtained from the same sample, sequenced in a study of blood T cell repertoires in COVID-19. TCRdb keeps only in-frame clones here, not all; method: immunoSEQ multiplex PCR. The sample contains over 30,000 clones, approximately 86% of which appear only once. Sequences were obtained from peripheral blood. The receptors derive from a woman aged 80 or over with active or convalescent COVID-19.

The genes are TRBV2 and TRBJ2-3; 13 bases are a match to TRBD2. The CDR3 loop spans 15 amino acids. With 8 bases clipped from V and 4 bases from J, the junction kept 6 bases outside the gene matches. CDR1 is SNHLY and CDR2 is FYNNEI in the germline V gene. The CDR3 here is CASQVTSGGPDTQYF. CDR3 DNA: TGTGCCAGCCAGGTGACTAGCGGGGGGCCAGATACGCAGTATTTT. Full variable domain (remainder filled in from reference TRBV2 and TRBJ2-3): EPEVTQTPSHQVTQMGQEVILRCVPISNHLYFYWYRQILGQKVEFLVSFYNNEISEKSEIFDDQFSVERPDGSNFTLKIRSTKLEDSAMYFCASQVTSGGPDTQYFGPGTRLTVL.

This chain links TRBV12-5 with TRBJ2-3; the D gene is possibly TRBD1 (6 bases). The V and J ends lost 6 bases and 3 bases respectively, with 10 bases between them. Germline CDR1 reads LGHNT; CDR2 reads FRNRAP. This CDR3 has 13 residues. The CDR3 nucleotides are TGTGCTAGTGGGCCTACAGGGACAGATACGCAGTATTTT. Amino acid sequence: CASGPTGTDTQYF.

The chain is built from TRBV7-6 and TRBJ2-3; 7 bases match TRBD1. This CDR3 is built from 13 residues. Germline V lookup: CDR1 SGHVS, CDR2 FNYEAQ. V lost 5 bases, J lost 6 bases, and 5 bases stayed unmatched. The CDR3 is CASSQRGHDTQYF. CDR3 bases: TGTGCCAGCAGCCAAAGGGGGCACGATACGCAGTATTTT.

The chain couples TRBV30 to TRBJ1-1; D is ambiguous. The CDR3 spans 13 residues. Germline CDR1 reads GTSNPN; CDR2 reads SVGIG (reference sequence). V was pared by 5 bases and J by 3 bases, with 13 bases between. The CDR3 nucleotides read TGTGCCTGGGGATCTCGAGGTTACACTGAAGCTTTCTTT. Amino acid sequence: CAWGSRGYTEAFF.

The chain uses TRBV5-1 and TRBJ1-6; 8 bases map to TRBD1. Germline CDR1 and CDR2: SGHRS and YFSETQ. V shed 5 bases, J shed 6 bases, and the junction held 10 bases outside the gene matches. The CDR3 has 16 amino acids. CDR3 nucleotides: TGCGCCAGCAGGCCGGCCTACAGGGGGGCTAATTCACCCCTCCACTTT. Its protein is CASRPAYRGANSPLHF.

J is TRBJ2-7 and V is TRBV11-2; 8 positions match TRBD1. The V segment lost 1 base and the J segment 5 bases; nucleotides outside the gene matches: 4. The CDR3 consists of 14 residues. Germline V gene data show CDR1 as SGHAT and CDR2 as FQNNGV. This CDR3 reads CASSLVGQGNEQYF. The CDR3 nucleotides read TGTGCCAGCAGCTTAGTCGGACAGGGCAACGAGCAGTACTTC.

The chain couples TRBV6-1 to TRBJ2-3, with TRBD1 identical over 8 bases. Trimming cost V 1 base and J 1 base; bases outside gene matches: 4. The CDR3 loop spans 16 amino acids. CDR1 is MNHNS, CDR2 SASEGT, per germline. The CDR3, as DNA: TGTGCCAGCAGTGAAGGACAGGGGACCCGCACAGATACGCAGTATTTT. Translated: CASSEGQGTRTDTQYF.

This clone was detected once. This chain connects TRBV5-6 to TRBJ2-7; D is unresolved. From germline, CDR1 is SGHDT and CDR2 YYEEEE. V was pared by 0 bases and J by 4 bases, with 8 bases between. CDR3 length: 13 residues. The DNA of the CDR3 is TGTGCCAGCAGCTTGGGGCGGATTTACGAGCAGTACTTC. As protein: CASSLGRIYEQYF. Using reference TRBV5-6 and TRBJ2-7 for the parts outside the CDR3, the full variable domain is DAGVTQSPTHLIKTRGQQVTLRCSPKSGHDTVSWYQQALGQGPQFIFQYYEEEERQRGNFPDRFSGHQFPNYSSELNVNALLLGDSALYLCASSLGRIYEQYFGPGTRLTVT.

In DNA, the CDR3 is TGTGCCAGTAGTATGGGCCCGGGGGGACTCGGCACAGATACGCAGTATTTT. This translates into CASSMGPGGLGTDTQYF. The V call is TRBV19, the J call TRBJ2-3, with TRBD2 identical over 7 bases. Trimming took 3 bases from V and 1 from J; bases not matched to a gene: 10. The CDR3 spans 17 residues. Germline V lookup: CDR1 LNHDA, CDR2 SQIVND (reference sequence).

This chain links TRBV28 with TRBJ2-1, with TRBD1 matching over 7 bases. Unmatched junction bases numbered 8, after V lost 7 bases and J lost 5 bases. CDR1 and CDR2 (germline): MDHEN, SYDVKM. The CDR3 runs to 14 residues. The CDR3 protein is CASTRDRPNNEQFF. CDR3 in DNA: TGTGCCAGCACCAGGGACAGACCCAACAATGAGCAGTTCTTC.

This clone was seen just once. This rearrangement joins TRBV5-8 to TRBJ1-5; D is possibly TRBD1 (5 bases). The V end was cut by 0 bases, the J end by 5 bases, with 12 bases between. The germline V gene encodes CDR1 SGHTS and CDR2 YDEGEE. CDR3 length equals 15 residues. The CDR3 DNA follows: TGTGCCAGCAGCTTGGAGGGGTCCTCATATCAGCCCCAGCATTTT. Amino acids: CASSLEGSSYQPQHF.

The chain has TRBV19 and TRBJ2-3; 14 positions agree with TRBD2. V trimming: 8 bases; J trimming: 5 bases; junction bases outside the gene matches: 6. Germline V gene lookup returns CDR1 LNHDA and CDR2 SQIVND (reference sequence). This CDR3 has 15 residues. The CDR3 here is CASRETSGGGDTQYF. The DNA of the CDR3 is TGTGCCAGTCGCGAGACTAGCGGGGGGGGAGATACGCAGTATTTT.

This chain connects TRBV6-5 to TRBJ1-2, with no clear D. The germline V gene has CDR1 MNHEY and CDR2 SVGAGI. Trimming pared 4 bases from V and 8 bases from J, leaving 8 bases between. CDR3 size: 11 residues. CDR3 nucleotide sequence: TGTGCCAGCAGTTTCGCGGGGGGCTACACCTTC. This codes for CASSFAGGYTF.

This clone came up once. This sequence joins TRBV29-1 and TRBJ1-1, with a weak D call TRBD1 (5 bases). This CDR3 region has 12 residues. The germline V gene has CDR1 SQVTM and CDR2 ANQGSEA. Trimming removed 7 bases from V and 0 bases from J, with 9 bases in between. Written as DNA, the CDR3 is TGCAGCGGTCGGGACTTGAACACTGAAGCTTTCTTT. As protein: CSGRDLNTEAFF. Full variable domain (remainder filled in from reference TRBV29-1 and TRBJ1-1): SAVISQKPSRDICQRGTSLTIQCQVDSQVTMMFWYRQQPGQSLTLIATANQGSEATYESGFVIDKFPISRPNLTFSTLTVSNMSPEDSSIYLCSGRDLNTEAFFGQGTRLTVV.